Listed below are T cell receptor beta chains from one sample, sequenced in a study of T cells in Graves' hyperthyroidism and ophthalmopathy. MiXCR was run by TCRdb on the multiplex PCR reads, yielding one entry per CDR3 protein. The sample carries fewer than 500,000 distinct CDR3 sequences, roughly 15% recorded once. The sample comprised blood. These receptors were obtained from a woman in her twenties or thirties with Graves' ophthalmopathy. Both conserved end residues are part of each CDR3. Each record gives: V gene, J gene, clone size, D gene, CDR3 protein, CDR3 DNA. D genes are given only for firm matches. Clone size, where shown, is once, few, many, or a class for clones that have expanded.

>TRBV20-1|TRBJ2-1|few|TRBD2
CSGGRGGDNEQFF
TGCAGTGGGGGTCGGGGGGGCGACAATGAGCAGTTCTTC
>TRBV6-1|TRBJ2-7|many|NA
CASSESEVDWYEQYF
TGTGCCAGCAGTGAAAGCGAGGTGGATTGGTACGAGCAGTACTTC
>TRBV3-1|TRBJ2-7|many|NA
CASSQDPRDTYYEQYF
TGTGCCAGCAGCCAAGATCCCCGGGACACGTACTACGAGCAGTACTTC
>TRBV2|TRBJ2-7|NA|NA
CATRTDAYEQYF
TGTGCCACCAGGACTGACGCCTACGAGCAGTACTTC
>TRBV5-6|TRBJ2-3|few|TRBD2
CASSFRLAGSMSTDTQYF
TGTGCCAGCAGCTTTAGGCTAGCGGGATCGATGAGCACAGATACGCAGTATTTT
>TRBV20-1|TRBJ2-7|NA|TRBD1
CSAKSGTGDLYEQYF
TGCAGTGCTAAGTCAGGGACAGGGGATTTGTACGAGCAGTACTTC
>TRBV6-1|TRBJ1-3|few|TRBD1
CASSLYRGPTPGNTIYF
TGTGCCAGCAGTTTATACAGGGGGCCTACGCCTGGAAACACCATATATTTT
>TRBV2|TRBJ1-5|many|NA
CASSREGTLHQPQHF
TGTGCCAGCAGTAGAGAGGGAACGCTCCATCAGCCCCAGCATTTT
>TRBV28|TRBJ2-1|many|NA
CASSLRKDEQFF
TGTGCCAGCAGTTTACGGAAGGACGAGCAGTTCTTC
>TRBV28|TRBJ2-3|many|NA
CASSPPQTDTQYF
TGTGCCAGCAGTCCTCCGCAGACAGATACGCAGTATTTT
>TRBV9|TRBJ2-1|few|NA
CASSVQEGTYNEQFF
TGTGCCAGCAGCGTACAAGAGGGGACCTACAATGAGCAGTTCTTC
>TRBV7-3|TRBJ1-2|many|TRBD1
CASSLRGRQGQEDYGYTF
TGTGCCAGCAGCTTAAGAGGCAGGCAGGGACAGGAAGACTATGGCTACACCTTC
>TRBV4-2|TRBJ2-3|few|TRBD1
CASRNRGETDTQYF
TGTGCCAGCCGTAACAGGGGGGAAACAGATACGCAGTATTTT
>TRBV24-1|TRBJ2-3|few|TRBD1
CATSGRDRATDTQYF
TGTGCCACCAGTGGTCGGGACAGGGCCACAGATACGCAGTATTTT
>TRBV5-1|TRBJ2-7|NA|NA
CASSQARGENEQYF
TGCGCCAGCAGTCAAGCCAGGGGGGAAAACGAGCAGTACTTC
>TRBV27|TRBJ2-2|NA|TRBD1
CASSLLTGGNTGELFF
TGTGCCAGCAGTTTATTAACAGGGGGGAACACCGGGGAGCTGTTTTTT
>TRBV5-4|TRBJ2-1|NA|TRBD2
CASSLPSGGAGWYNEQFF
TGTGCCAGCAGCTTGCCTAGCGGGGGGGCAGGATGGTACAATGAGCAGTTCTTC
>TRBV20-1|TRBJ2-3|many|TRBD1
CSATFGTGLPYPGTDTQYF
TGCAGTGCTACTTTCGGGACAGGGCTCCCTTACCCGGGCACAGATACGCAGTATTTT
>TRBV5-8|TRBJ1-1|few|NA
CASSSARTGNTEAFF
TGTGCCAGCAGCTCAGCTCGGACGGGGAACACTGAAGCTTTCTTT
>TRBV20-1|TRBJ2-3|NA|TRBD2
CSARDPASGGPTDTQYF
TGCAGTGCTAGAGATCCGGCTAGCGGGGGCCCCACAGATACGCAGTATTTT
>TRBV3-1|TRBJ1-5|many|NA
CASSQDSGPGSEKHF
TGTGCCAGCAGCCAAGATAGTGGGCCGGGAAGCGAGAAGCATTTT
>TRBV13|TRBJ2-5|many|TRBD2
CASSPGTTETQYF
TGTGCCAGCAGCCCCGGGACTACTGAGACCCAGTACTTC
>TRBV28|TRBJ1-2|many|NA
CASSSAGPRVSSYRYTF
TGTGCCAGCAGTTCCGCCGGTCCCAGGGTCTCTTCCTATCGCTACACCTTC
>TRBV7-9|TRBJ1-6|many|NA
CASSRTSGDYNSPLHF
TGTGCCAGCAGCCGAACATCAGGGGATTATAATTCACCCCTCCACTTT
>TRBV19|TRBJ2-1|NA|TRBD1
CASSIVGTGGAWQFF
TGTGCCAGTAGTATAGTGGGGACAGGGGGCGCCTGGCAGTTCTTC
>TRBV28|TRBJ1-5|many|NA
CASSAGYSQPQHF
TGTGCCAGCAGTGCAGGGTATAGTCAGCCCCAGCATTTT
>TRBV28|TRBJ1-2|many|TRBD1
CASSSTGGRGYTF
TGTGCCAGCAGTAGTACAGGGGGTCGTGGCTACACCTTC
>TRBV12-3/TRBV12-4|TRBJ1-1|many|NA
CASSLLGITEAFF
TGTGCCAGCAGTTTGCTAGGAATCACTGAAGCTTTCTTT
>TRBV28|TRBJ1-5|many|NA
CASSRPEWGNQPQHF
TGTGCCAGCAGTCGACCTGAATGGGGCAATCAGCCCCAGCATTTT
>TRBV20-1|TRBJ1-6|many|NA
CSASGTLSSSPLHF
TGCAGCGCCTCCGGGACCTTAAGTAGTTCACCCCTCCACTTT
>TRBV7-9|TRBJ1-5|few|TRBD1
CASSSGGGGNQPQHF
TGTGCCAGCAGCTCCGGAGGGGGCGGCAATCAGCCCCAGCATTTT
>TRBV25-1|TRBJ2-3|few|NA
CASSAKTSNPLGDTQYF
TGTGCCAGCAGTGCGAAAACTAGCAACCCCCTTGGAGATACGCAGTATTTT
>TRBV2|TRBJ1-2|many|NA
CASSEAHGQPYGYTF
TGTGCCAGCAGTGAGGCCCACGGACAGCCATATGGCTACACCTTC
>TRBV2|TRBJ1-4|many|NA
CASRHRDGPEKLFF
TGTGCCAGCAGGCACCGGGACGGACCGGAAAAACTGTTTTTT
>TRBV11-3|TRBJ2-1|many|TRBD2
CASRARLAGNPNEQFF
TGTGCCAGCAGGGCTCGACTAGCGGGGAACCCCAATGAGCAGTTCTTC
>TRBV14|TRBJ1-1|many|NA
CASSQESGNLNTEAFF
TGTGCCAGCAGCCAAGAATCGGGGAACCTGAACACTGAAGCTTTCTTT
>TRBV6-5|TRBJ2-1|many|NA
CASSYSGADESHHNEQFF
TGTGCCAGCAGTTACTCGGGGGCGGACGAGAGCCACCACAATGAGCAGTTCTTC
>TRBV12-3/TRBV12-4|TRBJ2-1|NA|TRBD2
CAVGLAGGGGYNEQFF
TGTGCCGTGGGACTAGCGGGGGGGGGGGGTTACAATGAGCAGTTCTTC
>TRBV20-1|TRBJ1-1|NA|NA
CSARDRGAGANTEAFF
TGCAGTGCTAGAGACCGGGGGGCGGGAGCGAACACTGAAGCTTTCTTT
>TRBV7-6|TRBJ2-3|many|TRBD1
CASSFSRGQSTDTQYF
TGTGCCAGCAGCTTTTCCAGGGGACAGAGCACAGATACGCAGTATTTT
>TRBV2|TRBJ2-1|many|TRBD1
CASSEGTGIFNEQFF
TGTGCCAGCAGTGAGGGGACAGGTATCTTCAATGAGCAGTTCTTC
>TRBV20-1|TRBJ1-1|many|NA
CSADRNTEAFF
TGCAGTGCGGACAGGAACACTGAAGCTTTCTTT
>TRBV27|TRBJ2-1|many|NA
CASSPLWRESYNEQFF
TGTGCCAGCAGTCCGCTGTGGAGGGAGTCCTACAATGAGCAGTTCTTC
>TRBV6-1|TRBJ2-2|NA|NA
CASRRPSGELFF
TGTGCCAGCAGGCGACCCTCCGGGGAGCTGTTTTTT
>TRBV6-5|TRBJ1-6|many|NA
CASSYIQDSNSPLHF
TGTGCCAGCAGTTACATCCAGGATAGTAATTCACCCCTCCACTTT
>TRBV11-2|TRBJ2-5|few|TRBD2
CASSFLIAGGETQYF
TGTGCCAGCAGCTTCTTGATAGCGGGTGGAGAGACCCAGTACTTC
>TRBV20-1|TRBJ1-4|few|TRBD1
CSARAQGASGEKLFF
TGCAGTGCTAGAGCACAGGGGGCTAGTGGGGAAAAACTGTTTTTT
>TRBV5-4|TRBJ2-2|few|TRBD1
CASSRSGGLSTGELFF
TGTGCCAGCAGCCGATCAGGGGGCCTTAGCACCGGGGAGCTGTTTTTT
>TRBV5-8|TRBJ1-5|many|TRBD1
CASSLEGGWNQPQHF
TGTGCCAGCAGCTTGGAAGGGGGCTGGAATCAGCCCCAGCATTTT
>TRBV20-1|TRBJ2-7|many|TRBD1
CSARDSQGETPEQYF
TGCAGTGCTAGAGATAGCCAGGGGGAGACCCCCGAGCAGTACTTC
>TRBV19|TRBJ2-7|NA|TRBD1
CASEDRATSYEQYF
TGTGCCAGTGAAGACAGGGCAACTTCCTACGAGCAGTACTTC
>TRBV3-1|TRBJ1-1|many|NA
CASSKWTANTEAFF
TGTGCCAGCAGCAAGTGGACAGCGAACACTGAAGCTTTCTTT
>TRBV4-1|TRBJ2-4|many|NA
CASSQESWRGNIQYF
TGCGCCAGCAGCCAAGAAAGTTGGAGAGGGAACATTCAGTACTTC